A few counts support the clone carrying this T cell receptor (beta chain). This sample is part of a study of blood T cells in healthy people across ages. The CDR3 extends over 14 amino acids. Germline loops: CDR1 MNHEY, CDR2 SVGAGI. V shed 6 bases and J shed 4 bases, with 15 bases lying between them. Isolation recovered at least 6 million PBMCs from every sample. Then a second PCR, running roughly 7 to 11 cycles, was carried out with a sample-barcoded 5' primer and a J-beta primer mix. TCRdb re-called the 5' RACE reads through MiXCR, storing one row per CDR3 protein. The sample holds over 700,000 distinct CDR3 sequences, 53% seen once.

Sequenced input: blood. The rearrangement uses TRBV6-5 and TRBJ1-1; D perhaps matches TRBD1 (6 bases). This receptor was taken from a man older than 75 in good health. The CDR3 region has the DNA TGTGCCAGCAGATCCGCCCAGGGGAGCACTGAAGCTTTCTTT. This translates into CASRSAQGSTEAFF.